These 32 T cell receptor beta chains were all obtained from the same sample, sequenced in a study of T cell responses to AZD1222 COVID-19 vaccine. Profiled with immunoSEQ multiplex PCR; TCRdb holds only in-frame clones, not every one. The table has some 130,000 clones, 90% seen once; the top ten hold less than 9%. The sample here was peripheral blood, taken on day 0 of AZD1222 vaccination. Receptors originate from an adult in good health.

The chain joins TRBV19 to TRBJ2-2; D possibly corresponds to TRBD1 (6 bases). The CDR3 is 16 amino acids. Trimming took off 1 base at V and 1 base at J, with 10 bases between the two ends. Germline V gene lookup returns CDR1 LNHDA and CDR2 SQIVND (reference sequence). CDR3 in amino acids: CASSIGTAQNTGELFF. The CDR3 coding sequence is TGTGCCAGTAGTATAGGGACAGCTCAGAACACCGGGGAGCTGTTTTTT.

V gene TRBV6-2 or TRBV6-3 combines with J gene TRBJ2-3; possible D gene TRBD2, 7 bases. Trimming removed 1 base from V and 4 bases from J, with 12 bases in between. The CDR3 runs 15 residues. The germline V gene encodes CDR1 MNHEY and CDR2 SVGEGT. The DNA for the CDR3 is TGTGCCAGCAGTTACTTGGGGGGGCGCGCAGATACGCAGTATTTT. Residues: CASSYLGGRADTQYF.

The chain combines TRBV13 with TRBJ2-6; D unclear. Germline CDR1 is PRHDT and CDR2 is FYEKMQ (reference sequence). The CDR3 consists of 13 residues. Trimming removed 3 bases at V and 5 bases at J, with 5 bases between. In nucleotides, the CDR3 is TGTGCCAGCAGCTTTAAAAGGGCCAACGTCCTGACTTTC. Translation: CASSFKRANVLTF. Full variable domain (missing parts from reference TRBV13 and TRBJ2-6): AAGVIQSPRHLIKEKRETATLKCYPIPRHDTVYWYQQGPGQDPQFLISFYEKMQSDKGSIPDRFSAQQFSDYHSELNMSSLELGDSALYFCASSFKRANVLTFGAGSRLTVL.

The genes are TRBV5-4 and TRBJ2-7; no firm D call. The CDR3 sequence is 13 residues long. CDR1 is SGHNT and CDR2 is YYREEE in the germline V gene (reference sequence). The germline V and J ends were trimmed by 4 bases and 6 bases, with 14 bases remaining between them. The CDR3 bases are TGTGCCAGCAGCCCCTCCTCTCAGACCGAGCAGTACTTC. This gives the protein CASSPSSQTEQYF.

The chain combines TRBV2 with TRBJ1-5, with D possibly matching TRBD1 (5 bases). This CDR3 is built from 15 residues. In germline, CDR1 is SNHLY, CDR2 FYNNEI. V dropped 2 bases and J dropped 9 bases, with 17 bases sitting between them. The CDR3 protein is CASSEMAPGFGPQHF. CDR3 DNA sequence: TGTGCCAGCAGTGAAATGGCACCAGGGTTTGGGCCCCAGCATTTT. Combining the CDR3 with reference TRBV2 and TRBJ1-5 gives the whole variable domain EPEVTQTPSHQVTQMGQEVILRCVPISNHLYFYWYRQILGQKVEFLVSFYNNEISEKSEIFDDQFSVERPDGSNFTLKIRSTKLEDSAMYFCASSEMAPGFGPQHFGDGTRLSIL.

V is TRBV7-2 and J is TRBJ1-2; 8 bases line up with TRBD1. This CDR3 spans 15 amino acids. J was trimmed by 6 bases and V by 5 bases; bases with no gene match: 11. Looked up from germline, CDR1 is SGHTA and CDR2 is FQGNSA. CDR3 nucleotide sequence: TGTGCCAGCAGCCCGAGGACAGGGTTGATTGATGGCTACACCTTC. Its protein product is CASSPRTGLIDGYTF. Based on the CDR3 plus reference TRBV7-2 and TRBJ1-2, the full variable domain is GAGVSQSPSNKVTEKGKDVELRCDPISGHTALYWYRQSLGQGLEFLIYFQGNSAPDKSGLPSDRFSAERTGGSVSTLTIQRTQQEDSAVYLCASSPRTGLIDGYTFGSGTRLTVV.

The gene calls are TRBV27 and TRBJ1-4, with D unresolved. V lost 8 bases and J lost 3, with 4 bases in between. Per germline, CDR1 MNHEY and CDR2 SMNVEV (reference sequence). CDR3 length: 11 amino acids. In DNA form, the CDR3 reads TGTGCCAGCCGGTCTAATGAAAAACTGTTTTTT. Residues: CASRSNEKLFF.

As DNA, the CDR3 is TGTGCCAGCAGCCAAGCTCCGGACACTAGAAGCCAGTACTTC. Protein product: CASSQAPDTRSQYF. The rearrangement links TRBV3-1 (or the pseudogene TRBV3-2) to TRBJ2-7; D tentatively fits TRBD1 or TRBD2 (5 bases each). The CDR3 is 14 residues long. The V end was cut by 1 base, the J end by 10 bases, with 17 bases between. Looked up from germline, CDR1 is LGHDT and CDR2 is YNNKEL (reference sequence).

The chain carries TRBV6-1 and TRBJ2-1; D is unresolved. Trimming took off 2 bases at V and 4 bases at J, with 12 bases between the two ends. Germline values: CDR1 MNHNS, CDR2 SASEGT. This CDR3 has 15 amino acids. CDR3 sequence: CASSEYRNRYNEQFF. DNA of the CDR3: TGTGCCAGCAGTGAATATCGGAACAGATACAATGAGCAGTTCTTC.

The V gene is TRBV24-1, the J gene TRBJ1-5; 7 bases map to TRBD1. The ends lost 3 bases at V and 6 bases at J; junction bases unmatched: 10. The CDR3 extends over 16 amino acids. CDR1 is KGHDR, CDR2 SFDVKD, per germline. In DNA, the CDR3 is TGTGCCACCAGTGATCCCCGACAGGGTGGGGCTCAGCCCCAGCATTTT. Translated: CATSDPRQGGAQPQHF.

This clone came up once. This chain uses TRBV30 with TRBJ2-3; D call uncertain. CDR1 is GTSNPN and CDR2 is SVGIG in the germline V gene (reference sequence). Trimming took off 5 bases at V and 4 bases at J, with 7 bases between the two ends. The CDR3 sequence is 11 residues long. The CDR3 bases are TGTGCCTGGCGACCGGCAGATACGCAGTATTTT. It specifies CAWRPADTQYF.

V and J are TRBV7-8 and TRBJ1-2; D is perhaps TRBD1 (6 bases). The germline gives CDR1 SGHVS, CDR2 FQNEAQ. Trimming removed 1 base at V and 3 bases at J, with 15 bases between. The CDR3 sequence is 16 residues long. The CDR3 spells CASSLGAEGVYYGYTF. The CDR3 region has the DNA TGTGCCAGCAGCTTAGGGGCCGAGGGGGTCTACTATGGCTACACCTTC.

In this sample, this clone turned up a few times. The chain carries TRBV27 and TRBJ2-7, with D possibly TRBD1 on 5 matching bases. This CDR3 spans 15 amino acids. The V end lost 1 base, the J end lost 1 base, and 11 bases lay between the germline ends. Germline loops: CDR1 MNHEY, CDR2 SMNVEV (reference sequence). CDR3 nucleotides: TGTGCCAGCAGTTTATACCAGGGCCTATCCTACGAGCAGTACTTC. Protein sequence: CASSLYQGLSYEQYF.

The V gene is TRBV6-2 or TRBV6-3, the J gene TRBJ2-3; 7 bases fit TRBD1. The J segment lost 4 bases and the V segment lost 4 bases, leaving 5 bases of the junction unmatched. The CDR3 loop spans 14 amino acids. Germline CDR1 reads MNHEY; CDR2 reads SVGEGT. The CDR3 DNA reads as TGTGCCAGCAGTTCACAGGGGCCCCCAGATACGCAGTATTTT. Its protein product is CASSSQGPPDTQYF.

This chain joins TRBV5-1 and TRBJ2-5, with 9 bases identical to TRBD2. Germline values: CDR1 SGHRS, CDR2 YFSETQ. The ends lost 3 bases at V and 3 bases at J; junction bases unmatched: 9. This CDR3 is built from 16 residues. The CDR3 DNA reads as TGCGCCAGCAGCTGGGGGGGACTAGCAGCTAAAGAGACCCAGTACTTC. This codes for CASSWGGLAAKETQYF. Using reference TRBV5-1 and TRBJ2-5 for the parts outside the CDR3, the full variable domain is KAGVTQTPRYLIKTRGQQVTLSCSPISGHRSVSWYQQTPGQGLQFLFEYFSETQRNKGNFPGRFSGRQFSNSRSEMNVSTLELGDSALYLCASSWGGLAAKETQYFGPGTRLLVL.

The rearrangement uses TRBV3-1 (or the pseudogene TRBV3-2) and TRBJ2-3, with 8 bases identical to TRBD2. V lost 7 bases and J lost 5; bases outside the gene matches: 11. Germline-derived CDR1 and CDR2 are LGHDT and YNNKEL (reference sequence). This CDR3 spans 15 amino acids. The CDR3: CASTRGGRGEDTQYF. The CDR3 nucleotides are TGTGCCAGCACCCGGGGGGGCCGGGGTGAAGATACGCAGTATTTT.

The chain uses TRBV5-6 and TRBJ2-2; D may be TRBD2 (6 bases). In germline, CDR1 is SGHDT, CDR2 YYEEEE. Trimming took 3 bases from V and 1 from J, leaving 10 bases between them. The CDR3 is 15 residues long. The DNA of the CDR3 is TGTGCCAGCAGCTGGGTCGGGAGGAACACCGGGGAGCTGTTTTTT. Translation: CASSWVGRNTGELFF.

The chain uses TRBV24-1 and TRBJ2-2, with D possibly matching TRBD1 (5 bases). V was clipped by 9 bases and J by 5 bases, with 12 bases between them. There are 13 residues in the CDR3. The germline gives CDR1 KGHDR, CDR2 SFDVKD. The DNA of the CDR3 is TGTGCCACCTCCGACAGCCATACCGGGGAGCTGTTTTTT. This encodes CATSDSHTGELFF.

Ten or more counts support this clone. Relative to the germline gene, one junction end is altered; a read error may explain this. This chain joins TRBV14 and TRBJ2-7; 11 bases are a match to TRBD1. Germline CDR1 SGHDN, CDR2 FVKESK. This CDR3 region has 13 residues. CDR3 bases: TGTGCCAGCAGCCCCCGGACAGGGGGCTGGGAAGCCTTC. Residues: CASSPRTGGWEAF.

The V gene is TRBV19, the J gene TRBJ1-5; D perhaps matches TRBD1 (5 bases). Germline values: CDR1 LNHDA, CDR2 SQIVND (reference sequence). There are 13 residues in the CDR3. V lost 5 bases and J 7 bases, leaving 12 bases between the germline ends. CDR3 protein: CASSQAGYQPQHF. The CDR3 DNA reads as TGTGCCAGTAGTCAAGCAGGGTACCAGCCCCAGCATTTT.

V is TRBV2 and J is TRBJ2-1; 10 bases align to TRBD2. This CDR3 has 12 amino acids. J lost 15 bases, V lost 6 bases, and 8 bases had no gene match. CDR1 and CDR2 (germline): SNHLY, FYNNEI. CDR3 amino acids: CASRSGGASRFF. As DNA, the CDR3 is TGTGCCAGCAGAAGCGGGGGGGCCTCTAGGTTCTTC.

The chain links TRBV2 to TRBJ2-1, with D maybe TRBD2 (5 bases). The CDR3 sequence is 14 residues long. Trimming left V 6 bases short and J 7 bases short, with 16 bases between. The germline V gene has CDR1 SNHLY and CDR2 FYNNEI. The CDR3 DNA sequence: TGTGCCAGCAGGTTAAGGCTAGCAGGAAATGAGCAGTTCTTC. Amino acids: CASRLRLAGNEQFF.

The chain has TRBV4-2 and TRBJ2-7, with D unclear. Germline CDR1 is LGHNA and CDR2 is YNFKEQ. V lost 0 bases to trimming and J lost 3 bases, with 9 bases between them. The CDR3 has 14 amino acids. CDR3 coding DNA: TGTGCCAGCAGCCAAGACGCAGGACGCTACGAGCAGTACTTC. Encoded protein: CASSQDAGRYEQYF.

This chain connects TRBV27 to TRBJ2-3; TRBD2 agrees at 14 bases. The germline gives CDR1 MNHEY, CDR2 SMNVEV (reference sequence). V gave up 1 base and J gave up 5 bases; unmatched junction bases: 5. The length of the CDR3 is 17 residues. The CDR3 nucleotides are TGTGCCAGCAGTTTATGGGGGACTAGCGGGGGCCGAGATACGCAGTATTTT. It translates to CASSLWGTSGGRDTQYF.

This chain connects TRBV6-2 or TRBV6-3 to TRBJ2-7; tentatively, D is TRBD2 (5 bases). The CDR3 has 20 residues. Per germline, CDR1 MNHEY and CDR2 SVGEGT. Between the trimmed V and J ends, which lost 2 bases and 1 base, there was a span of 27 bases. The CDR3 region is CASSYPIVERRRPLSYEQYF. The DNA for the CDR3 is TGTGCCAGCAGTTACCCGATCGTTGAGAGGAGGAGGCCTCTTTCCTACGAGCAGTACTTC.

The chain recombines TRBV14 with TRBJ2-7; 11 bases match TRBD2. CDR1 SGHDN and CDR2 FVKESK come from the germline V gene. The CDR3 contains 14 residues. V lost 4 bases to trimming and J lost 4 bases; unmatched junction nucleotides: 3. CDR3 in DNA: TGTGCCAGCAGCCTTAGCGGGGGGGCATACGAGCAGTACTTC. Its translation: CASSLSGGAYEQYF.

V gene TRBV7-6 combines with J gene TRBJ1-4; weak D call: TRBD1 (5 bases). The CDR3 length is 16 residues. CDR1 and CDR2 from the germline V gene are SGHVS and FNYEAQ. V lost 0 bases and J lost 4, with 12 bases in between. CDR3 DNA: TGTGCCAGCAGCTTAGCCAGGGACGTCTATAATGAAAAACTGTTTTTT. This translates into CASSLARDVYNEKLFF.

This chain uses TRBV27 with TRBJ1-6, with a tentative D call TRBD1 (5 bases). Germline CDR1 is MNHEY and CDR2 is SMNVEV (reference sequence). There are 18 residues in the CDR3. The V and J ends lost 1 base and 1 base respectively, with 14 bases between them. This CDR3 is CASSLFSGHRSYNSPLHF. The CDR3, as DNA: TGTGCCAGCAGTTTATTTTCCGGACACCGTTCCTATAATTCACCCCTCCACTTT.

This chain uses TRBV6-5 with TRBJ1-3; D unresolved. CDR3 length equals 13 residues. CDR1 and CDR2 (germline): MNHEY, SVGAGI. Trimming removed 6 bases at V and 4 bases at J, with 10 bases between. As DNA, the CDR3 is TGTGCCAGCAGGCTAAGAAGGGGAAACACCATATATTTT. Protein product: CASRLRRGNTIYF.

The genes are TRBV28 and TRBJ2-7; D is uncertain. Trimming removed 4 bases from V and 6 bases from J, with 10 bases in between. Per germline, CDR1 MDHEN and CDR2 SYDVKM. There are 12 residues in the CDR3. CDR3 DNA sequence: TGTGCCAGCAGTTACCAAACAGCCGAGCAGTACTTC. Translating gives CASSYQTAEQYF.

This chain uses TRBV4-3 with TRBJ2-3; 13 nucleotides agree with TRBD2. The trim removed 0 bases at V and 0 bases at J, leaving 12 bases unmatched. Per the germline V gene, CDR1 is LGHNA and CDR2 is YSLEER. The CDR3 is 21 amino acids. The CDR3 region is CASSQDPRTSGGLSSTDTQYF. CDR3 coding DNA: TGCGCCAGCAGCCAAGACCCTCGGACTAGCGGGGGCCTAAGTAGCACAGATACGCAGTATTTT.

This clone was counted between two and nine times. The rearrangement uses TRBV29-1 and TRBJ2-1; 10 nucleotides line up with TRBD1. With V trimmed by 7 bases and J by 0 bases, 9 bases remained unmatched. CDR1 and CDR2 (germline): SQVTM, ANQGSEA. The CDR3 runs 16 residues. CDR3 loop: CSGQGAFWGSYNEQFF. DNA of the CDR3: TGCAGCGGACAGGGGGCTTTCTGGGGCTCCTACAATGAGCAGTTCTTC.